The 15 T cell receptor beta chains listed next were all sequenced from one sample in a study of blood T cells in healthy people across ages (dated by TCRdb to between 2015 and 2017). The method behind the library was 5' RACE. Sequencing was carried out with an Illumina HiSeq 2500. A second PCR of about 6 to 11 cycles was performed with a sample-barcoded 5' primer and a J-beta primer mix. TCRdb handled the public reads itself, with Q25 trimming in fastp and clone calling in MiXCR, and kept productive beta chains. Merged by CDR3 protein, the rows form single entries marked with the most common genes and DNA. Here the sample has 540,000 or so distinct CDR3 sequences; approximately 25% occur a single time. The ten largest clonotypes hold 8.7% of the sample. The same sample was also studied in work on T cells of mothers and their children.

The sample taken for sequencing was blood. The receptor source for this set is a boy aged 5-17 years in good health.

This clonotype was seen more than once but under ten times. The CDR3 nucleotides read TGCAGTGCTAGAGATGCCCTTTCCTCCTACGAGCAGTACTTC. This translates into CSARDALSSYEQYF. This rearrangement joins TRBV20-1 to TRBJ2-5; D is unresolved. The DNA end lines up better with TRBJ2-7; the J call may be wrong. Germline CDR1 and CDR2: DFQATT and SNEGSKA (reference sequence). The length of the CDR3 is 14 residues.

The table lists this clonotype with a few counts. The chain carries TRBV7-3 and TRBJ2-1; 8 bases line up with TRBD2. The CDR3 totals 16 residues. Germline V gene lookup returns CDR1 SGHTA and CDR2 FQGTGA. Trimming at V came to 1 base and at J to 6 bases, leaving 8 bases not matched to a gene. CDR3 DNA: TGTGCCAGCAGCTTAATGGCGCGGGGGGCCCCCAATGAGCAGTTCTTC. This encodes CASSLMARGAPNEQFF.

V is TRBV7-8 and J is TRBJ2-2; TRBD2 aligns across 13 bases. CDR1 is SGHVS, CDR2 FQNEAQ, per germline. With 5 bases clipped from V and 3 bases from J, the junction kept 9 bases outside the gene matches. CDR3 length: 18 residues. In DNA form, the CDR3 reads TGTGCCAGCAGCGGAGGACTAGCGGGAGTACGTGACACCGGGGAGCTGTTTTTT. Protein product: CASSGGLAGVRDTGELFF.

The chain employs TRBV11-1 and TRBJ1-4; D uncertain. The V gene's germline CDR1 is SGHAT and CDR2 FQDESV (reference sequence). The ends were cut back, 2 bases at V and 0 bases at J, with 10 bases in the middle. The CDR3 covers 16 residues. The DNA for the CDR3 is TGTGCCAGCAGCTTAAACGGTGGAGCAACTAATGAAAAACTGTTTTTT. As protein: CASSLNGGATNEKLFF.

This clonotype showed up just a few times. Written as DNA, the CDR3 is TGTGCCAGCAGTTACGGGCCCTCCTACGAGCAGTACTTC. Translation: CASSYGPSYEQYF. The V and J genes are TRBV6-6 and TRBJ2-7; D is uncertain. Trimming stripped 2 bases from V and 0 bases from J, with 5 bases between. The CDR3 loop spans 13 amino acids. Germline CDR1 is MNHNY and CDR2 is SVGAGI (reference sequence).

This clonotype turned up a few times. J is TRBJ2-5 and V is TRBV7-3; tentative D call: TRBD1 (7 bases). Germline V gene lookup returns CDR1 SGHTA and CDR2 FQGTGA. CDR3 length: 15 residues. The V gene lost 3 bases and the J gene lost 5 bases, with 16 bases spanning the gap. CDR3 coding DNA: TGTGCCAGCAGCTTCCCCAGGGGGAGGATGGAGACCCAGTACTTC. Its translation: CASSFPRGRMETQYF.

This chain joins TRBV20-1 and TRBJ2-1; 8 bases are shared with TRBD2. This CDR3 contains 14 residues. Germline loops: CDR1 DFQATT, CDR2 SNEGSKA (reference sequence). V was pared by 6 bases and J by 2 bases, with 6 bases of the junction left unmatched. For the CDR3, the DNA is TGCAGTGCGCCTAGCGGGTCTGCCTACAATGAGCAGTTCTTC. It encodes CSAPSGSAYNEQFF.

The gene calls are TRBV15 and TRBJ1-1, with a tentative D call TRBD1 (5 bases). The CDR3 runs to 15 residues. The V and J ends lost 2 bases and 0 bases respectively, with 10 bases between them. Germline CDR1 and CDR2: LNHNV and YYDKDF (reference sequence). CDR3 in amino acids: CATSRQGGLNTEAFF. The CDR3, as DNA: TGTGCCACCAGCAGACAGGGAGGGTTGAACACTGAAGCTTTCTTT.

The chain employs TRBV5-1 and TRBJ1-6; 10 nucleotides agree with TRBD1. Trimming took 3 bases from V and 4 from J; bases not matched to a gene: 1. The CDR3 totals 15 residues. Germline V lookup: CDR1 SGHRS, CDR2 YFSETQ. The CDR3 nucleotides are TGCGCCAGCAGCTGGGGACAGGGGTATAATTCACCCCTCCACTTT. This sequence encodes CASSWGQGYNSPLHF.

In its sample, this clonotype was seen a few times. The chain is built from TRBV5-5 and TRBJ2-1; 9 bases map to TRBD2. The J call may be mistaken, given a closer DNA end match to TRBJ2-7. Germline CDR1 is SGHKS and CDR2 is YYEKEE (reference sequence). The CDR3 has 16 amino acids. The CDR3 DNA reads as TGTGCCAGCAGCTTGGGTGTAGCGGGGGCCCTCGGAGAGCAGTACTTC. Translating gives CASSLGVAGALGEQYF.

This clonotype was counted only a few times. The CDR3, as DNA: TGTGCCAGCAGTTTTATCACCCAAGAGACCCAGTACTTC. Translation: CASSFITQETQYF. This chain uses TRBV12-3 or TRBV12-4 with TRBJ2-5, with unresolved D. The CDR3 contains 13 residues. The germline V and J ends were trimmed by 3 bases and 1 base, with 6 bases remaining between them.

This chain uses TRBV6-5 with TRBJ2-3; D gene ambiguous. V lost 10 bases and J 4 bases, leaving 9 bases between the germline ends. Germline V gives CDR1 MNHEY, CDR2 SVGAGI. CDR3 length: 11 residues. Here the CDR3 DNA reads TGTGCCACCCAGATCCCAGATACGCAGTATTTT. Protein: CATQIPDTQYF.

The gene calls are TRBV5-1 and TRBJ2-5; 14 bases map to TRBD2. The J call may be mistaken, given a closer DNA end match to TRBJ2-7. The CDR3 is 16 amino acids. Germline lookup yields CDR1 SGHRS and CDR2 YFSETQ. In nucleotides, the CDR3 is TGCGCCAGCAGCCTGAGGGGACTAGCGGGAGTGTACGAGCAGTACTTC. Its protein is CASSLRGLAGVYEQYF.

V and J are TRBV7-9 and TRBJ1-4; 7 bases agree with TRBD1. The CDR3 consists of 15 residues. The trim removed 4 bases at V and 6 bases at J, leaving 8 bases unmatched. The germline V gene has CDR1 SEHNR and CDR2 FQNEAQ (reference sequence). Here the CDR3 reads CASSSHRDSHEKLFF. The CDR3 nucleotides read TGTGCCAGCAGCTCACACCGGGACAGTCATGAAAAACTGTTTTTT.

The chain is built from TRBV20-1 and TRBJ1-1, with D maybe TRBD1 (6 bases). Trimming took 5 bases from V and 8 from J, leaving 18 bases between them. Germline V gene lookup returns CDR1 DFQATT and CDR2 SNEGSKA (reference sequence). The CDR3 sequence is 13 residues long. This CDR3 is CSAGQTGEVEAFF. The CDR3 region has the DNA TGCAGTGCTGGACAGACAGGAGAAGTCGAAGCTTTCTTT.